This is a list of T cell receptor beta chains from one sample in a study of shared clonotypes between healthy human individuals. The protocol was immunoSEQ multiplex PCR, while the TCRdb copy is restricted to in-frame clones and leaves out a portion. The sample consists of almost 750,000 clones, roughly 72% of them appearing once. The sequencing input was memory CD4+ T cells sorted from blood. The receptors derive from a woman under 40 in good health. The CDR3 runs from the conserved cysteine through the conserved F or W. D genes are given only for firm matches.

CASSRAGGLADTQYF | TRBD2 | TRBV9
CASSFGGANTGELFF | . | TRBV28
CASSPPGTIPGEETQYF | . | TRBV18
CASSQQAGTPTGELFF | . | TRBV4-1
CSVIVVGKVIYEQYF | . | TRBV29-1
CASSRTSGMGDTQYF | TRBD2 | TRBV4-1
CASSLNWGLTSYNEQFF | . | TRBV7-9
CASSFSSGIYEQYF | TRBD2 | TRBV27
CASSYSDYQPQHF | . | TRBV7-9
CASSSTGLAGASSEQYF | TRBD2 | TRBV28
CASSSGVNYGYTF | . | TRBV28
CASSFNTGNTIYF | . | TRBV5-1
CASTEGYQPQHF | . | TRBV19
CASSLNGVQGYNEQFF | . | TRBV7-2
CASSLGQEEVKKLFF | TRBD1 | TRBV6-6
CASSMAGTAQETQYF | . | TRBV19
CASSPGTGFGEQYF | TRBD1 | TRBV28
CASSFPGSRETQYF | . | TRBV5-1
CASSGNRANQPQHF | . | TRBV19
CASSPILAGAGYNEQFF | TRBD2 | TRBV28
CAWSVGDEQYF | . | TRBV30
CASSPNPAGTHYNEQFF | . | TRBV7-2
CASTGSGRLYGYTF | . | TRBV28
CASSPRLGSKQETQYF | . | TRBV7-6
CASKVGSDQPQHF | . | TRBV28
CASSGTGAFMNTEAFF | TRBD1 | TRBV7-9
CASTSWERAGQFF | . | TRBV6-6
CASSERARKHNEQFF | . | TRBV2
CASSLPRRNEQFF | . | TRBV28
CASSLAGTGSSYEQYF | . | TRBV7-2
CASSPRTVTPLNTEAFF | . | TRBV18
CASRMNRVAPEKLFF | . | TRBV6-5
CARGTGDVSHEKLFF | TRBD1 | TRBV25-1
CASRTMVPPAGYTF | . | TRBV28
CASSLLGNEKLFF | . | TRBV5-1
CASRYRDITRRAFF | . | TRBV6-1
CASSRDRGPSDTQYF | TRBD1 | TRBV7-8
CASSAGQGSSYEQYF | TRBD1 | TRBV7-9
CASSLLGTGDEKLFF | TRBD1 | TRBV28
CASSKQGAWDTQYF | TRBD1 | TRBV27
CATSRSEKNTEAFF | . | TRBV15
CASSESVVGGNYGYTF | . | TRBV6-1
CASSEAVTGNYGYTF | TRBD1 | TRBV6-1
CASRPGPSPYEQYF | . | TRBV28
CASSEEVGEGSNQPQHF | . | TRBV10-2
CASSLLGASASYEQYF | . | TRBV5-1
CASSLETAFFSGNTIYF | . | TRBV18
CASSLGGNYGYTF | . | TRBV5-1
CASSLGGRGAMKTQYF | . | TRBV5-4
CASSLPGYEQYF | . | TRBV11-3
CASSLGPAGVYEQYF | TRBD2 | TRBV27
CASSPQREDEQYF | TRBD2 | TRBV7-3
CASSLGRTGEQYF | . | TRBV28
CASSQEGLAGGSQGYYNEQFF | TRBD2 | TRBV4-1
CASSSIRTSGSWGEQYF | TRBD2 | TRBV27
CASSYERGGYTF | . | TRBV6-6
CASSTNVETNYGYTF | . | TRBV18
CASSRGPGPGEQFF | . | TRBV7-7
CASSLGGVGQETQYF | TRBD2 | TRBV28
CASSQPRDRVHEQFF | TRBD1 | TRBV4-1